The entry below describes one TCR beta chain. The sample is drawn from a study of blood T cell repertoires in COVID-19. In assigning cohorts, the study relied on participant-reported clinical history. Donors in Cohort 3 who had recovered were those with two negative PCRs, healthcare professional clearance, or resolution of their symptoms. CDR1 is GTSNPN and CDR2 is SVGIG in the germline V gene (reference sequence). V was cut by 3 bases and J by 3 bases, with 9 bases left in between. This CDR3 is built from 13 residues. Data came from immunoSEQ multiplex PCR; TCRdb stores just in-frame clones and leaves some out. The repertoire holds roughly 330,000 clones, with roughly 88% as singletons.

Specimen: PBMCs or T cells enriched from blood (not recorded which). The chain combines TRBV30 with TRBJ1-3, with no clear D. The sequence was collected from a man between 25 and 39 years old who had recovered from COVID-19. CDR3 DNA sequence: TGTGCCTGGAGCCGAAGAGGTGGAAACACCATATATTTT. It codes for CAWSRRGGNTIYF.